These 23 T cell receptor beta chains share one sample of origin, sequenced in a study of blood T cell repertoires in COVID-19. The assay was immunoSEQ multiplex PCR, and TCRdb's table has in-frame clones only and misses some. The sample records 100,000 to 150,000 clones, about three quarters being singletons. The sequenced material came from peripheral blood. The receptors originated from a woman between 65 and 79 years old with acute or convalescent COVID-19.

This clone was seen a few times. The chain has TRBV4-1 and TRBJ1-3; no clear D gene. The CDR3 length is 16 residues. With 1 base removed from V and 0 bases from J, the gap between germline ends came to 10 bases. Germline CDR1 reads MGHRA; CDR2 reads YSYEKL. The CDR3 region has the DNA TGCGCCAGCAGCCAAGGAGCGGGGATCTCTGGAAACACCATATATTTT. It translates to CASSQGAGISGNTIYF.

The gene calls are TRBV28 and TRBJ2-3; D is perhaps TRBD2 (6 bases). Trimming removed 3 bases at V and 10 bases at J, with 11 bases between. Per germline, CDR1 MDHEN and CDR2 SYDVKM. The CDR3 runs to 12 residues. This chain's CDR3 is CASSFGGIAQYF. CDR3 DNA: TGTGCCAGCAGTTTTGGAGGGATCGCGCAGTATTTT.

The sample holds one count of this clone. This chain joins TRBV5-1 and TRBJ2-1; TRBD2 might be the D (5 bases). Germline loops: CDR1 SGHRS, CDR2 YFSETQ. There are 14 residues in the CDR3. Trimming took off 2 bases at V and 7 bases at J, with 13 bases between the two ends. The DNA of the CDR3 is TGCGCCAGCAGCTTCGAGGGCCCACGAAATGAGCAGTTCTTC. It codes for CASSFEGPRNEQFF.

This clone has more than one count but fewer than ten. The CDR3 region is CASSLSAGQDIQYF. Here the CDR3 DNA reads TGTGCCAGCAGTTTATCGGCAGGGCAGGACATTCAGTACTTC. The chain is built from TRBV28 and TRBJ2-4; perhaps TRBD1 as D (5 bases). The CDR3 spans 14 residues. CDR1 is MDHEN and CDR2 is SYDVKM in the germline V gene. V dropped 1 base and J dropped 8 bases, with 12 bases sitting between them.

The chain employs TRBV6-5 and TRBJ1-1; 8 bases match TRBD1. V dropped 6 bases and J dropped 5; count of bases not matched to a gene: 5. Germline V gene data show CDR1 as MNHEY and CDR2 as SVGAGI. This CDR3 is built from 13 residues. CDR3: CASRIRGRTEAFF. In DNA form, the CDR3 reads TGTGCCAGCAGGATCAGGGGGCGAACTGAAGCTTTCTTT.

The V call is TRBV7-9, the J call TRBJ2-5; the D gene is possibly TRBD2 (6 bases). Germline V gives CDR1 SEHNR, CDR2 FQNEAQ (reference sequence). This CDR3 contains 15 residues. Trimming took 1 base from V and 2 from J, leaving 11 bases between them. The CDR3 protein is CASSLVAGSQETQYF. The CDR3 nucleotides are TGTGCCAGCAGCTTAGTCGCGGGGTCGCAAGAGACCCAGTACTTC.

This sequence joins TRBV5-1 and TRBJ2-5; TRBD2 agrees at 8 bases. The ends lost 4 bases at V and 4 bases at J; junction bases unmatched: 9. Germline values: CDR1 SGHRS, CDR2 YFSETQ. The CDR3 runs to 15 residues. DNA for the CDR3: TGCGCCAGCAGCAGGCTGACTAGCGAGGGAGAGACCCAGTACTTC. Protein: CASSRLTSEGETQYF.

This clone was seen ten or more times. V gene TRBV6-6 combines with J gene TRBJ2-7; 9 bases agree with TRBD2. The CDR3 runs to 16 residues. Trimming took 2 bases from V and 3 from J; bases not matched to a gene: 8. CDR1 and CDR2 (germline): MNHNY, SVGAGI (reference sequence). CDR3 residues: CASSYDVLAGVYEQYF. The CDR3 DNA reads TGTGCCAGCAGTTACGACGTCTTAGCGGGAGTCTACGAGCAGTACTTC.

V gene TRBV5-5 combines with J gene TRBJ1-1, with D possibly matching TRBD1 (5 bases). The length of the CDR3 is 14 residues. The V gene lost 4 bases and the J gene lost 4 bases, with 14 bases spanning the gap. Germline V gives CDR1 SGHKS, CDR2 YYEKEE (reference sequence). Here the CDR3 DNA reads TGTGCCAGCAGCCGGGGGACCCGGGGCACTGAAGCTTTCTTT. Its translation is CASSRGTRGTEAFF.

This chain's CDR3 is CASSQDSGRHNEQFF. The CDR3 bases are TGTGCCAGCAGCCAAGATTCGGGAAGACACAATGAGCAGTTCTTC. This sequence joins TRBV3-1 (or the pseudogene TRBV3-2) and TRBJ2-1; tentative D call: TRBD2 (5 bases). The length of the CDR3 is 15 residues. Germline V lookup: CDR1 LGHDT, CDR2 YNNKEL (reference sequence). V gave up 0 bases and J gave up 5 bases, with 11 bases separating them.

This clone was seen only a few times. The V call is TRBV29-1, the J call TRBJ2-6; 10 bases map to TRBD1. In germline, CDR1 is SQVTM, CDR2 ANQGSEA. The CDR3 has 16 amino acids. J lost 4 bases, V lost 7 bases, and 10 bases had no gene match. For the CDR3, the DNA is TGCAGCGCTTCCGGGACAGGGGATCTGGGGGCCAACGTCCTGACTTTC. It encodes CSASGTGDLGANVLTF.

This clone was recorded only once. The gene calls are TRBV7-6 and TRBJ1-3; 10 bases align to TRBD1. Per the germline V gene, CDR1 is SGHVS and CDR2 is FNYEAQ. J lost 0 bases, V lost 1 base, and 6 bases had no gene match. The CDR3 runs to 18 residues. Here the CDR3 DNA reads TGTGCCAGCAGCTTAGGCGGGACAGGGGCGCTCTCTGGAAACACCATATATTTT. Protein product: CASSLGGTGALSGNTIYF.

The rearrangement joins TRBV3-1 (or the pseudogene TRBV3-2) to TRBJ1-6; D gene ambiguous. V was trimmed by 0 bases and J by 8 bases, leaving 5 bases between them. The CDR3 consists of 13 residues. The germline CDR1 and CDR2 sequences are LGHDT and YNNKEL (reference sequence). CDR3 residues: CASSQDGYSPLHF. The CDR3 nucleotides are TGTGCCAGCAGCCAAGACGGTTATTCACCCCTCCACTTT.

The V call is TRBV28, the J call TRBJ2-1, with 10 nucleotides matching TRBD1. This CDR3 region has 16 residues. The V gene end was trimmed by 4 bases and the J gene end by 3 bases; junction bases not matched to a gene: 6. Germline V lookup: CDR1 MDHEN, CDR2 SYDVKM. The CDR3 here is CASSSADRGLYNEQFF. The CDR3 DNA sequence: TGTGCCAGCAGTTCCGCCGACAGGGGGCTCTACAATGAGCAGTTCTTC.

The gene calls are TRBV5-1 and TRBJ2-3, with 8 bases identical to TRBD2. Germline values: CDR1 SGHRS, CDR2 YFSETQ. V dropped 0 bases and J dropped 10; count of bases not matched to a gene: 7. The CDR3 consists of 14 residues. The CDR3 DNA sequence: TGCGCCAGCAGCTTGGTCGGGAGGGACGACGCGCAGTATTTT. Translation: CASSLVGRDDAQYF.

The rearrangement links TRBV19 to TRBJ2-2, with D perhaps matching TRBD1 (6 bases). Germline assignment: CDR1 LNHDA and CDR2 SQIVND (reference sequence). V gave up 5 bases and J gave up 0 bases, with 7 bases separating them. This CDR3 region has 14 residues. The DNA for the CDR3 is TGTGCCAGTAGTCGGGACACGAACACCGGGGAGCTGTTTTTT. Its translation is CASSRDTNTGELFF.

This sequence joins TRBV5-1 and TRBJ2-7; TRBD1 matches at 10 bases. V dropped 4 bases and J dropped 6; count of bases not matched to a gene: 7. The CDR3 loop spans 14 amino acids. Germline V lookup: CDR1 SGHRS, CDR2 YFSETQ. CDR3 sequence: CASSLGQGISEQYF. For the CDR3, the DNA is TGCGCCAGCAGCCTGGGACAGGGGATAAGCGAGCAGTACTTC.

The V call is TRBV7-6, the J call TRBJ1-4; D unclear. The CDR3 totals 12 residues. Trimming cost V 5 bases and J 8 bases, with 9 bases left between them. Germline V gene sequence: CDR1 SGHVS, CDR2 FNYEAQ. This chain's CDR3 is CASSQDLEKLFF. In DNA, the CDR3 is TGTGCCAGCAGCCAGGATCTGGAAAAACTGTTTTTT.

This sequence joins TRBV28 and TRBJ2-3; 11 nucleotides agree with TRBD1. With V trimmed by 6 bases and J by 2 bases, 7 bases remained unmatched. CDR1 is MDHEN, CDR2 SYDVKM, per germline. The CDR3 loop spans 16 amino acids. The CDR3 nucleotides read TGTGCCAGCAGCCTCGGGACAGGGGGACTCACAGATACGCAGTATTTT. Translation gives CASSLGTGGLTDTQYF.

This clone was detected ten times or more. This chain connects TRBV28 to TRBJ1-2; D might be TRBD1 (5 bases). The V end was cut by 6 bases, the J end by 6 bases, with 17 bases between. The CDR3 has 14 residues. CDR1 is MDHEN, CDR2 SYDVKM, per germline. CDR3 residues: CASSRTRRWDGYTF. The CDR3 DNA sequence: TGTGCCAGCAGCCGGACAAGACGGTGGGATGGCTACACCTTC.

This clone appeared a few times. The genes are TRBV10-1 and TRBJ2-5, with D tentatively TRBD2 (6 bases). The germline gives CDR1 WNHNN, CDR2 SYGVQD (reference sequence). V lost 3 bases and J lost 5, with 13 bases in between. CDR3 length equals 14 residues. CDR3 loop: CASSDNGGPETQYF. DNA of the CDR3: TGCGCCAGCAGTGATAACGGAGGGCCGGAGACCCAGTACTTC.

This clone was picked up one time. The chain combines TRBV2 with TRBJ1-2; D gene unclear. This CDR3 region has 9 residues. Per germline, CDR1 SNHLY and CDR2 FYNNEI. V lost 8 bases, J lost 8 bases, and 6 bases lay in between. Written as DNA, the CDR3 is TGTGCCAGCTCGGGGGGCTACACCTTC. This encodes CASSGGYTF. The full variable domain, its missing parts supplied by reference TRBV2 and TRBJ1-2, is EPEVTQTPSHQVTQMGQEVILRCVPISNHLYFYWYRQILGQKVEFLVSFYNNEISEKSEIFDDQFSVERPDGSNFTLKIRSTKLEDSAMYFCASSGGYTFGSGTRLTVV.

The DNA of the CDR3 is TGTGCCAGTAGTACCCGGACAGGGAGCTCCTACGAGCAGTACTTC. Translating gives CASSTRTGSSYEQYF. V is TRBV19 and J is TRBJ2-7, with TRBD1 matching 8 bases. From germline, CDR1 is LNHDA and CDR2 SQIVND (reference sequence). This CDR3 spans 15 amino acids. With V trimmed by 4 bases and J by 0 bases, 5 bases remained unmatched.